This passage covers 24 T cell receptor beta chains from one sample sequenced in a study of T cell changes during pregnancy in multiple sclerosis. This table comes from immunoSEQ multiplex PCR, and its TCRdb copy is limited to in-frame clones, with some not included. The data contain roughly 35,000 clones, roughly 88% of them singletons. The sequencing here drew on CD8+ T cells from peripheral blood mononuclear cells, taken after pregnancy. The receptors stem from a female donor with multiple sclerosis, enrolled in a pregnancy study.

This clone was seen only a few times. The chain uses TRBV7-9 and TRBJ1-5; the D gene is possibly TRBD1 (6 bases). The CDR3 spans 13 residues. V lost 0 bases to trimming and J lost 6 bases, with 6 bases between them. CDR1 is SEHNR, CDR2 FQNEAQ, per germline (reference sequence). CDR3 nucleotides: TGTGCCAGCAGCTTAGCGGACAGTCAGCCCCAGCATTTT. Translation gives CASSLADSQPQHF.

This clone has a single count. CDR3 DNA: TGTGCCAGCAGTGTCGAACACCAGGGTTGGAACACTGAAGCTTTCTTT. Protein product: CASSVEHQGWNTEAFF. The chain employs TRBV25-1 and TRBJ1-1, with D perhaps TRBD1 (5 bases). CDR3 length: 16 residues. The V gene lost 4 bases and the J gene lost 1 base, with 16 bases spanning the gap. The germline gives CDR1 MGHDK, CDR2 SYGVNS. Full variable domain (remainder filled in from reference TRBV25-1 and TRBJ1-1): EADIYQTPRYLVIGTGKKITLECSQTMGHDKMYWYQQDPGMELHLIHYSYGVNSTEKGDLSSESTVSRIRTEHFPLTLESARPSHTSQYLCASSVEHQGWNTEAFFGQGTRLTVV.

The CDR3 DNA sequence: TGCGCCAGCAGCCAAGGGCACAGTTATAATTCACCCCTCCACTTT. The encoded protein is CASSQGHSYNSPLHF. The rearrangement joins TRBV4-3 to TRBJ1-6, with D hard to call. Germline-derived CDR1 and CDR2 are LGHNA and YSLEER. V dropped 1 base and J dropped 4 bases, with 8 bases sitting between them. The CDR3 contains 15 residues.

This chain links TRBV7-3 with TRBJ2-4; TRBD2 might be the D (7 bases). The CDR3 runs 15 residues. Germline V CDR1 and CDR2: SGHTA, FQGTGA. Trimming left V 3 bases short and J 8 bases short, with 17 bases between. CDR3 region: CASSFPDSGKDIQYF. As DNA, the CDR3 is TGTGCCAGCAGCTTCCCGGACAGCGGGAAAGACATTCAGTACTTC.

This chain links TRBV18 with TRBJ1-5; 9 bases agree with TRBD1. V shed 6 bases and J 6 bases; nucleotides not matched to a gene: 15. CDR3 length equals 17 residues. Germline-derived CDR1 and CDR2 are KGHSH and LQKENI. CDR3 residues: CASSPTGGASFGQPQHF. The CDR3 coding sequence is TGTGCCAGCTCCCCTACAGGGGGCGCTTCGTTTGGTCAGCCCCAGCATTTT.

V usage is TRBV5-1 and J usage is TRBJ1-1; D is undetermined. Germline V lookup: CDR1 SGHRS, CDR2 YFSETQ. Trimming pared 1 base from V and 4 bases from J, leaving 11 bases between. The CDR3 loop spans 14 amino acids. CDR3 sequence reads: CASSLSGGITEAFF. The CDR3 DNA follows: TGCGCCAGCAGCTTGTCCGGCGGGATCACTGAAGCTTTCTTT.

The V call is TRBV6-5, the J call TRBJ2-1; 12 bases align to TRBD2. Germline assignment: CDR1 MNHEY and CDR2 SVGAGI. V lost 5 bases to trimming and J lost 7 bases; unmatched junction nucleotides: 6. The CDR3 loop spans 15 amino acids. The CDR3 protein is CASSLRLAGENEQFF. As DNA, the CDR3 is TGTGCCAGCAGTCTTCGACTAGCGGGGGAGAATGAGCAGTTCTTC.

This clone was found a few times. The chain carries TRBV2 and TRBJ1-2; the D is unclear. CDR1 is SNHLY and CDR2 is FYNNEI in the germline V gene. V shed 1 base and J shed 7 bases, with 13 bases lying between them. The CDR3 covers 14 residues. The CDR3 spells CASSEEAWAFGYTF. CDR3 DNA: TGTGCCAGCAGTGAAGAGGCATGGGCTTTTGGCTACACCTTC.

The chain employs TRBV23-1 and TRBJ1-2; D uncertain. TRBV23-1 is given ORF status, its function remaining uncertain. Trimming stripped 7 bases from V and 8 bases from J, with 20 bases between. There are 14 residues in the CDR3. For the CDR3, the DNA is TGCGCCAGCACCACGTTCGTCGGAGGTGAGGGCTACACCTTC. It yields the protein CASTTFVGGEGYTF.

V is TRBV6-5 and J is TRBJ2-2; no clear D gene. Germline CDR1 and CDR2: MNHEY and SVGAGI. CDR3 length: 13 residues. With 5 bases removed from V and 6 bases from J, the gap between germline ends came to 10 bases. The CDR3 DNA follows: TGTGCCAGCAGTGCCTTAGTATCCGGGGAGCTGTTTTTT. Amino acids: CASSALVSGELFF.

The rearrangement joins TRBV6-1 to TRBJ2-2, with TRBD1 identical over 8 bases. The CDR3 sequence is 18 residues long. The V and J ends lost 4 bases and 6 bases, in that order; junction bases with no gene match: 16. The germline gives CDR1 MNHNS, CDR2 SASEGT. The CDR3 coding sequence is TGTGCCAGCAGTGCACAGGGGGGCCCACCCTCATCCCCCGGGGAGCTGTTTTTT. Residues: CASSAQGGPPSSPGELFF.

This chain connects TRBV1 to TRBJ2-3; the table's D gene call, TRBD2, was not cross checked with the DNA. TRBV1 is marked as a pseudogene. This CDR3 contains 17 residues. The CDR3 is CTSSPRGRGATTDTQYF. The CDR3 DNA reads as TGCACCAGCAGCCCGCGGGGGCGGGGGGCCACCACAGATACGCAGTATTTT.

The chain joins TRBV6-5 to TRBJ2-1; 9 nucleotides match TRBD2. From germline, CDR1 is MNHEY and CDR2 SVGAGI. There are 15 residues in the CDR3. Trimming took 8 bases from V and 5 from J; bases not matched to a gene: 10. CDR3 nucleotide sequence: TGTGCCAGCCAATTTCGGCGGGGGGGCAACAATGAGCAGTTCTTC. It is translated as CASQFRRGGNNEQFF.

The rearrangement uses TRBV13 and TRBJ1-2; 10 bases match TRBD1. The CDR3 covers 16 residues. Looked up from germline, CDR1 is PRHDT and CDR2 is FYEKMQ (reference sequence). V lost 6 bases, J lost 1 base, and 8 bases stayed unmatched. The CDR3: CASRHGTGDINYGYTF. DNA of the CDR3: TGTGCCAGCAGGCACGGGACAGGGGATATTAACTATGGCTACACCTTC.

CDR3 sequence reads: CASSLTSSDADTQYF. The CDR3 DNA reads TGTGCCAGCAGCTTAACTAGCTCCGACGCAGATACGCAGTATTTT. The gene calls are TRBV13 and TRBJ2-3; the D gene is possibly TRBD2 (6 bases). Germline assignment: CDR1 PRHDT and CDR2 FYEKMQ (reference sequence). CDR3 size: 15 residues. Trimming pared 2 bases from V and 4 bases from J, leaving 13 bases between.

The genes are TRBV13 and TRBJ2-7; a possible D gene is TRBD1 (5 bases). The CDR3 sequence is 15 residues long. Germline V gives CDR1 PRHDT, CDR2 FYEKMQ (reference sequence). V gave up 0 bases and J gave up 1 base, with 10 bases separating them. The CDR3 reads CASSLGPQVSYEQYF. In DNA form, the CDR3 reads TGTGCCAGCAGCTTAGGACCACAGGTTTCCTACGAGCAGTACTTC.

The sample holds one count of this clone. The gene calls are TRBV19 and TRBJ1-1; tentatively, D is TRBD1 (6 bases). V lost 3 bases and J lost 3, with 11 bases in between. CDR1 is LNHDA and CDR2 is SQIVND in the germline V gene (reference sequence). This CDR3 has 14 residues. The CDR3 reads CASSIYRVDTEAFF. The CDR3, as DNA: TGTGCCAGTAGTATTTACAGGGTGGACACTGAAGCTTTCTTT.

CDR3 amino acids: CASSLLQVRSPYEQYF. In DNA form, the CDR3 reads TGTGCCAGCAGCCTCTTACAGGTGCGGTCCCCCTACGAGCAGTACTTC. The chain has TRBV11-2 and TRBJ2-7; TRBD1 is a possible D gene (5 bases). This CDR3 is built from 16 residues. Germline V lookup: CDR1 SGHAT, CDR2 FQNNGV. V lost 5 bases and J lost 2, with 19 bases in between.

The DNA of the CDR3 is TGCGCCAGCAGCCAGACCACCAGGATCCTGGGGAACACTGAAGCTTTCTTT. Translating gives CASSQTTRILGNTEAFF. V and J are TRBV4-3 and TRBJ1-1; D remains unclear. V lost 3 bases to trimming and J lost 1 base, with 18 bases between them. CDR3 length equals 17 residues. Germline V gives CDR1 LGHNA, CDR2 YSLEER.

The genes are TRBV10-2 and TRBJ1-4; D unresolved. The CDR3 extends over 14 amino acids. CDR1 is WSHSY and CDR2 is SAAADI in the germline V gene. V was clipped by 2 bases and J by 10 bases, with 14 bases between them. The CDR3 is CASSEEGRWGKLFF. The CDR3 region has the DNA TGCGCCAGCAGTGAGGAGGGCCGCTGGGGAAAACTGTTTTTT.

The chain recombines TRBV27 with TRBJ1-1; 8 bases are a match to TRBD1. The V and J ends lost 2 bases and 7 bases, in that order; junction bases with no gene match: 0. The CDR3 extends over 12 amino acids. Germline V gene lookup returns CDR1 MNHEY and CDR2 SMNVEV (reference sequence). The CDR3, as DNA: TGTGCCAGCAGTTTAGGGACAGGTGAAGCTTTCTTT. Residues: CASSLGTGEAFF.

The chain has TRBV9 and TRBJ2-1, with 10 bases fitting TRBD1. The CDR3 loop spans 15 amino acids. The junction had 6 bases not matched to a gene; V was cut back by 2 bases and J by 7 bases. CDR1 is SGDLS and CDR2 is YYNGEE in the germline V gene. The CDR3, as DNA: TGTGCCAGCAGCGTCGAGGACAGGGGGAGGAATGAGCAGTTCTTC. This translates into CASSVEDRGRNEQFF.

The V and J genes are TRBV29-1 and TRBJ1-1; D perhaps matches TRBD1 (6 bases). CDR3 length: 11 residues. CDR1 is SQVTM, CDR2 ANQGSEA, per germline. V lost 7 bases and J lost 6, with 12 bases in between. CDR3 loop: CSAVGQPEAFF. The CDR3 nucleotides are TGCAGCGCCGTCGGACAGCCTGAAGCTTTCTTT.

The chain has TRBV29-1 and TRBJ2-1, with D possibly matching TRBD2 (5 bases). V was clipped by 6 bases and J by 9 bases, with 21 bases between them. Germline V CDR1 and CDR2: SQVTM, ANQGSEA. The CDR3 consists of 14 residues. CDR3 coding DNA: TGCAGCGTCATCTCAGGTCACATAGGGAGTGAGCAGTTCTTC. Translation gives CSVISGHIGSEQFF.